This T cell receptor (beta chain) originates from a study of cytomegalovirus exposure and HLA in healthy donors. Study observations and caveats: As was reported, the HLA-A and HLA-B alleles of most subjects were accurately predicted from TCR beta sequences. By HLA locus, TCR association rates varied in a later analysis, with DRB1 showing the most and HLA-C the fewest. In a later analysis, common viral pathogens appeared linked to several of the most significant clusters. Most TCR beta V segments were productive about 87% or about 30% of the time in an earlier analysis.

PCR amplification relied on 60 Vbeta primers (plus 13 Jbeta primers). Clones were read by immunoSEQ multiplex PCR, and TCRdb kept only the in-frame ones, dropping some. The table gives under 90,000 clones; the top ten clones make up approximately 15% of it. Comment on this clone: Antigen unknown.

This receptor was obtained from a man in his fifties or sixties in good health and CMV-seropositive. Material for sequencing was PBMCs.

Written as DNA, the CDR3 is TGCAGCGTTGAAGGGGGGGACAGGAGCTCCTACGAGCAGTACTTC. Translation gives CSVEGGDRSSYEQYF. The V gene is TRBV29-1, the J gene TRBJ2-7, with TRBD1 matching over 8 bases. Germline V gene sequence: CDR1 SQVTM, CDR2 ANQGSEA. This CDR3 region has 15 residues. J gave up 0 bases and V 1 base, and 5 bases lay outside the gene matches.